Listed below are T cell receptor beta chains from one sample, sequenced in a study of blood T cells in healthy people across ages. MiXCR was run by TCRdb on the 5' RACE reads, yielding one entry per CDR3 protein. The sample carries around 1,000,000 distinct CDR3 sequences, approximately 26% recorded once. A further study also used this sample, focusing on T cells of mothers and their children.

Sequencing used blood. The receptors shown here come from a girl aged 2 to 9 in good health. Both conserved end residues are part of each CDR3. D genes are given only for firm matches. Not all rows give a size; the values are once, few, many and, for expanded clones, a class.

>few|TRBJ2-3|TRBD1|TRBV7-3
CASSSPRDRADTQYF
TGTGCCAGCAGCTCCCCCCGGGACAGGGCAGATACGCAGTATTTT
>-|TRBJ2-3|TRBD2|TRBV7-8
CASSLVAGERDTQYF
TGTGCCAGCAGCTTAGTGGCGGGAGAAAGGGATACGCAGTATTTT
>-|TRBJ1-2|-|TRBV7-6
CVSSPDVGGLDGYTF
TGTGTCAGCAGCCCTGACGTGGGGGGTCTAGATGGCTACACCTTC
>-|TRBJ1-3|-|TRBV29-1
CSVASILSDTIYF
TGCAGCGTAGCTAGCATTCTATCGGACACCATATATTTT
>-|TRBJ1-2|TRBD1|TRBV14
CASSPTGTAVRGYTF
TGTGCCAGCAGCCCAACCGGGACAGCGGTCCGGGGTTACACCTTC
>-|TRBJ2-3|TRBD2|TRBV19
CASHLGLAGADTQYF
TGTGCCAGTCACCTTGGACTAGCGGGAGCAGATACGCAGTATTTT
>few|TRBJ2-1|-|TRBV11-2
CASSLGRSLYNEQFF
TGTGCCAGCAGCTTGGGGAGATCGTTATACAATGAGCAGTTCTTC
>-|TRBJ1-2|-|TRBV29-1
CSVAGTGENGYTF
TGCAGCGTTGCCGGGACGGGGGAAAATGGCTACACCTTC
>few|TRBJ2-2|-|TRBV7-3
CASSLGQGGELFF
TGTGCCAGCAGCTTAGGGCAAGGCGGGGAGCTGTTTTTT
>once|TRBJ2-1|TRBD2|TRBV5-1
CASSLQREAGEQFF
TGCGCCAGCAGCTTGCAGCGGGAGGCGGGTGAGCAGTTCTTC
>few|TRBJ2-7|TRBD1|TRBV5-6
CASSRGTGNEQYF
TGTGCCAGCAGCCGCGGGACAGGGAACGAGCAGTACTTC
>-|TRBJ1-1|TRBD1|TRBV6-5
CASSQQQGARTEAFF
TGTGCCAGCAGCCAGCAACAGGGGGCGCGAACTGAAGCTTTCTTT
>few|TRBJ2-5|-|TRBV7-9
CASSLWEQETQYF
TGTGCCAGCAGCTTATGGGAGCAAGAGACCCAGTACTTC
>few|TRBJ2-7|TRBD1|TRBV2
CASIRGQGTEQYF
TGTGCCAGCATCAGGGGACAGGGAACCGAGCAGTACTTC
>-|TRBJ1-2|-|TRBV7-9
CASRQQGDYGYTF
TGTGCCAGCAGACAACAGGGAGACTATGGCTACACCTTC
>-|TRBJ1-1|-|TRBV25-1
CASKGGNTEAFF
TGTGCCAGCAAAGGGGGGAACACTGAAGCTTTCTTT
>few|TRBJ2-5|TRBD1|TRBV4-2
CASSRGPGQEGTQYF
TGTGCCAGCAGCCGAGGTCCGGGACAGGAAGGGACCCAGTACTTC
>few|TRBJ2-7|TRBD1|TRBV29-1
CSVGTGTGAYEQYF
TGCAGCGTTGGGACCGGGACAGGAGCCTACGAGCAGTACTTC
>-|TRBJ2-7|-|TRBV12-5
CASAPGTNSYEQYF
TGTGCTAGTGCCCCCGGGACAAACTCCTACGAGCAGTACTTC
>many|TRBJ2-5|-|TRBV10-3
CAISEAGTGIETQYF
TGTGCCATCAGTGAAGCCGGAACAGGGATTGAGACCCAGTACTTC
>few|TRBJ2-3|TRBD2|TRBV13
CASSPRASGDTQYF
TGTGCCAGCAGCCCCCGGGCTAGCGGAGATACGCAGTATTTT
>-|TRBJ2-3|TRBD2|TRBV3-1
CASSQNIMGGRITDTQYF
TGCGCCAGCAGCCAAAATATAATGGGCGGGAGGATCACAGATACGCAGTATTTT
>-|TRBJ2-3|TRBD2|TRBV12-3/TRBV12-4
CASSPVSAGGLDTQYF
TGTGCCAGCAGTCCTGTTTCGGCGGGGGGGTTAGATACGCAGTATTTT
>few|TRBJ1-2|-|TRBV4-1
CASSQDALSRYGYTF
TGCGCCAGCAGCCAAGATGCGCTTTCTCGATATGGCTACACCTTC
>many|TRBJ1-1|-|TRBV12-3/TRBV12-4
CASSSRNPEAFF
TGTGCCAGCAGTTCGAGAAACCCTGAAGCTTTCTTT
>few|TRBJ1-1|-|TRBV6-2/TRBV6-3
CASTPTIRPEMNTEAFF
TGTGCCAGCACCCCGACGATCCGCCCGGAGATGAACACTGAAGCTTTCTTT
>few|TRBJ2-7|-|TRBV24-1
CATQGRATYEQYF
TGTGCCACCCAGGGGCGCGCCACCTACGAGCAGTACTTC
>few|TRBJ2-5|TRBD2|TRBV2
CASSDPSRSDEPGLVETQYF
TGTGCCAGCAGTGACCCATCAAGATCGGATGAACCGGGACTAGTAGAGACCCAGTACTTC
>-|TRBJ1-2|-|TRBV11-2
CASSLVGATFYGYTF
TGTGCCAGCAGCTTAGTGGGGGCTACCTTCTATGGCTACACCTTC
>-|TRBJ2-2|-|TRBV25-1
CASSESWIGGPDTGELFF
TGTGCCAGCAGTGAATCTTGGATTGGAGGGCCCGACACCGGGGAGCTGTTTTTT
>-|TRBJ2-3|-|TRBV3-1
CASSQGGPRVEYF
TGTGCCAGCAGCCAAGGCGGGCCCCGAGTGGAGTATTTT
>-|TRBJ2-7|-|TRBV20-1
CSARSTAAYEQYF
TGCAGTGCTAGATCGACTGCTGCCTACGAGCAGTACTTC
>-|TRBJ2-7|TRBD2|TRBV12-3/TRBV12-4
CASSLAAGTSVQEYRPYEQYF
TGTGCCAGCAGTTTAGCGGCGGGGACTAGCGTACAGGAGTATAGGCCCTACGAGCAGTACTTC
>few|TRBJ2-2|TRBD1|TRBV29-1
CSGLSGGFGTGELFF
TGCAGCGGTCTTTCAGGGGGATTTGGCACCGGGGAGCTGTTTTTT
>many|TRBJ2-2|-|TRBV28
CASRQNTGELFF
TGTGCCAGCAGACAGAACACCGGGGAGCTGTTTTTT
>-|TRBJ2-1|-|TRBV20-1
CSARLSGGRGEQFF
TGCAGTGCTAGACTTTCCGGGGGGCGGGGTGAGCAGTTCTTC
>-|TRBJ2-3|TRBD2|TRBV29-1
CSARASGGNTDTQYF
TGCAGCGCCCGAGCTAGCGGGGGTAACACAGATACGCAGTATTTT
>-|TRBJ1-2|-|TRBV5-6
CASSFSSSSDGYTF
TGTGCCAGCAGCTTTTCGTCAAGCTCTGATGGCTACACCTTC
>few|TRBJ2-5|-|TRBV7-9
CASGLVVPAGQETQYF
TGTGCCAGCGGCTTAGTGGTTCCAGCCGGGCAAGAGACCCAGTACTTC
>few|TRBJ2-1|-|TRBV24-1
CATSDLGLEGGDEQFF
TGTGCCACCAGTGATTTAGGTCTGGAGGGGGGTGATGAGCAGTTCTTC
>-|TRBJ1-1|TRBD1|TRBV5-1
CASSLRGRDSTEAFF
TGCGCCAGCAGCTTGAGGGGTAGGGACAGTACTGAAGCTTTCTTT
>-|TRBJ2-7|-|TRBV20-1
CSARGSSALSYEQYF
TGCAGTGCTAGAGGGTCTAGCGCCCTATCCTACGAGCAGTACTTC
>few|TRBJ2-5|-|TRBV6-2/TRBV6-3
CASTRNGETQYF
TGTGCCAGCACCCGTAACGGCGAGACCCAGTACTTC
>-|TRBJ2-5|-|TRBV24-1
CATSVEETQYF
TGTGCCACCAGTGTGGAAGAGACCCAGTACTTC
>few|TRBJ2-4|-|TRBV9
CASSLGQDPGGNIQYF
TGTGCCAGCAGCTTGGGACAAGACCCCGGGGGGAACATTCAGTACTTC
>-|TRBJ2-7|TRBD2|TRBV10-3
CAIGAGGLSYEQYF
TGTGCCATCGGAGCGGGAGGGCTCTCCTACGAGCAGTACTTC
>few|TRBJ2-7|TRBD2|TRBV29-1
CSVAVAGVLLYEQYF
TGCAGCGTTGCAGTAGCGGGAGTACTCCTCTACGAGCAGTACTTC
>few|TRBJ2-1|TRBD2|TRBV5-1
CASSLGLGLAGNEQFF
TGCGCCAGCAGCTTGGGGTTAGGACTAGCGGGGAATGAGCAGTTCTTC
>few|TRBJ1-1|-|TRBV6-1
CASISGIVTEAFF
TGTGCCAGCATTTCAGGGATTGTGACTGAAGCTTTCTTT
>few|TRBJ2-1|TRBD2|TRBV18
CASSPLASGGEYNEQFF
TGTGCCAGCTCACCTCTGGCTAGCGGGGGAGAGTACAATGAGCAGTTCTTC
>-|TRBJ1-6|TRBD1|TRBV10-3
CAITQGVNSPLHF
TGTGCCATCACACAGGGGGTCAATTCACCCCTCCACTTT